This is a list of T cell receptor beta chains from one sample in a study of radiation and T cells in renal cell carcinoma. Sequencing was performed with immunoSEQ multiplex PCR; in TCRdb, only in-frame clones are kept and a portion is missing. The sample contains 120,000 or so clones, approximately 85% of which appear only once. Sequences were derived from blood, sampled from a patient whose treatment included radiotherapy and nephrectomy. These receptors were collected from a man over 45 with renal cell carcinoma. Both conserved end residues are part of each CDR3. D genes are given only for firm matches. Part of the rows lack a size; the others show once, few, many or a class for expanded clones.

>once|TRBJ2-1|TRBV5-4|TRBD1
TGTGCCAGCAGGGGACGACTATCAGGGGGCCAATCCTACAATGAGCAGTTCTTC
CASRGRLSGGQSYNEQFF
>.|TRBJ1-5|TRBV6-1|.
TGTGCCAGCAGTGAAACCGTCCAGGCCGGGCAGCCCCAGCATTTT
CASSETVQAGQPQHF
>.|TRBJ2-7|TRBV4-1|.
TGCGCCAGCAGCCAAGACGACGGATACGAGCAGTACTTC
CASSQDDGYEQYF
>.|TRBJ1-1|TRBV11-2|.
TGTGCCAGCAGCGCTCTTAGGGGGAACACTGAAGCTTTCTTT
CASSALRGNTEAFF
>.|TRBJ2-7|TRBV6-5|TRBD2
TGTGCCAGCAGTTACTCGGGTAGCGGGAGTGGCGAGCAGTACTTC
CASSYSGSGSGEQYF
>once|TRBJ2-7|TRBV5-4|.
TGTGCCAGCAGCGTGGGACCTTTC
CASSVGPF
>.|TRBJ1-2|TRBV7-2|.
TGTGCCAGCAGCTTAGCCGAATCGGGCTATGGCTACACCTTC
CASSLAESGYGYTF
>.|TRBJ1-1|TRBV5-1|.
TGCGCCAGCAGCTTGGCGTGGGGGAGATCTTTTAACACTGAAGCTTTCTTT
CASSLAWGRSFNTEAFF
>few|TRBJ2-7|TRBV4-1|.
TGCGCCAGCAGCCAAGTTTTTTCCCGCTACGAGCAGTACTTC
CASSQVFSRYEQYF
>.|TRBJ2-7|TRBV11-1|.
TGTGCCAGCAGCCCCGCCCCTTTTTCGGACGAGCAGTACTTC
CASSPAPFSDEQYF
>.|TRBJ2-1|TRBV4-1|.
TGCGCCAGCAGCCAAAACGTAGCGAACAATGAGCAGTTCTTC
CASSQNVANNEQFF
>.|TRBJ2-5|TRBV5-1|.
TGCGCCAGCAGGCTGGGCGGGGAAGAGACCCAGTACTTC
CASRLGGEETQYF
>few|TRBJ1-5|TRBV21-1|.
TGTGCCCAAGGAAGGCAGTTCCGTCAGCCCCAGCATTTT
CAQGRQFRQPQHF
>.|TRBJ2-6|TRBV5-4|.
TGTGCCAGCAGCTTGGTCCCGGGGGCCAACGTCCTGACTTTC
CASSLVPGANVLTF
>.|TRBJ1-2|TRBV6-1|.
TGTGCCAGCAGTGAGGCAGCAGGAGGCTACACCTTC
CASSEAAGGYTF
>few|TRBJ1-1|TRBV18|TRBD1
TGTGCCAGCTCCTTGGACAGGGCGAACACTGAAGCTTTCTTT
CASSLDRANTEAFF
>.|TRBJ2-3|TRBV6-5|TRBD2
TGTGCCAGCAGTTACTCTTTAGCGGGAGTAACAGATACGCAGTATTTT
CASSYSLAGVTDTQYF
>few|TRBJ1-1|TRBV7-8|.
TGTGCCAGCAGCTTCGAGCGGTTCGGGACGACGACGCACACTGAAGCTTTCTTT
CASSFERFGTTTHTEAFF
>once|TRBJ2-5|TRBV30|.
TGTGCCTGGACAAGGGGAAGAGGGATGGAGACCCAGTACTTC
CAWTRGRGMETQYF
>.|TRBJ1-1|TRBV4-1|TRBD1
TGCGCCAGCAGCCAAGTGGGCAGGGGGCCTCAAGCTTTCTTT
CASSQVGRGPQAFF
>few|TRBJ1-6|TRBV30|.
TGTGCCTGGAGTGTACGGAGCTCCTATAATTCACCCCTCCACTTT
CAWSVRSSYNSPLHF
>.|TRBJ2-3|TRBV7-9|TRBD1
TGTGCCAGCAGCTTACAGGGGGCCGGCACAGATACGCAGTATTTT
CASSLQGAGTDTQYF
>.|TRBJ2-1|TRBV5-1|.
TGCGCCAGCAGCTTTTATGGGTACAATGAGCAGTTCTTC
CASSFYGYNEQFF
>.|TRBJ2-7|TRBV10-3|.
TGTGCCATCAGGGAGCAGGACATCACCTACGAGCAGTACTTC
CAIREQDITYEQYF
>.|TRBJ1-4|TRBV5-1|.
TGCGCCAGCAGCCGCGGCCAGCGTGATGAAAAACTGTTTTTT
CASSRGQRDEKLFF
>.|TRBJ2-1|TRBV5-1|TRBD1
TGCGCCAGCAGCGAACCGGGACAGGATGAGCAGTTCTTC
CASSEPGQDEQFF
>.|TRBJ2-3|TRBV9|TRBD2
TGTGCCAGCAGCCCGCTAGCGGGGGGGACCACAGATACGCAGTATTTT
CASSPLAGGTTDTQYF
>.|TRBJ1-5|TRBV6-1|.
TGTGCCAGCAGTGGAGGGGGGGCCAAGATCAATCAGCCCCAGCATTTT
CASSGGGAKINQPQHF
>.|TRBJ1-3|TRBV30|.
TGTGCCCGCGACTCTACCTCTGGAAACACCATATATTTT
CARDSTSGNTIYF
>.|TRBJ2-3|TRBV7-3|.
TGTGCCGGCAGCTTATCAGGTTCAGATACGCAGTATTTT
CAGSLSGSDTQYF
>.|TRBJ2-3|TRBV6-1|.
TGTGCCAGCAGTCCCCGGTACAGCACAGATACGCAGTATTTT
CASSPRYSTDTQYF
>few|TRBJ2-1|TRBV9|.
TGTGCCAGCAGCGCGACGGGACGCAATGAGCAGTTCTTC
CASSATGRNEQFF
>.|TRBJ2-7|TRBV5-1|TRBD1
TGCGCCAGCAGCCGAGACAGGGTCGAGCAGTACTTC
CASSRDRVEQYF
>.|TRBJ2-1|TRBV2|.
TGTGCCAGCAGACGGGACTTTTCGGCCTACAATGAGCAGTTCTTC
CASRRDFSAYNEQFF
>.|TRBJ2-7|TRBV10-3|TRBD2
TGTGCCATCAGGGGGACTAGCGCTCCCTACGAGCAGTACTTC
CAIRGTSAPYEQYF
>.|TRBJ1-3|TRBV5-1|.
TGCGCCAGCAAACCTCTGACAAGCTCTGGAAACACCATATATTTT
CASKPLTSSGNTIYF
>.|TRBJ1-6|TRBV5-1|TRBD1
TGCGCCAGCAGCCCAATTGACAGGGGAGATAATTCACCCCTCCACTTT
CASSPIDRGDNSPLHF
>.|TRBJ2-7|TRBV5-1|TRBD1
TGCGCCAGCGCTAGGGACAGGGGAACCTACGAGCAGTACTTC
CASARDRGTYEQYF